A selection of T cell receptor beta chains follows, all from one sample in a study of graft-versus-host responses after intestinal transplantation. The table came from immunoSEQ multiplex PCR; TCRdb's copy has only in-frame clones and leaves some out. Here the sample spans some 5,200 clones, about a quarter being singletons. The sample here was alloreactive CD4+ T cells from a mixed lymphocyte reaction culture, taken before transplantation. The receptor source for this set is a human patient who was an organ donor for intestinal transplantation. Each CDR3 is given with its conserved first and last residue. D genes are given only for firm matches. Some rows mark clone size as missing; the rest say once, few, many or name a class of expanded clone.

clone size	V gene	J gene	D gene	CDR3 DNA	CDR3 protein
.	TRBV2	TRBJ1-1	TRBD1	TGTGCCAGCAGTGTAGCCAGGGGGGAAGCTTTCTTT	CASSVARGEAFF
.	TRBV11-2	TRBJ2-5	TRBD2	TGTGCCAGCAGCTCCAGGACTAGCGGGAGGGATAATATTTTCGAGACCCAGTACTTC	CASSSRTSGRDNIFETQYF
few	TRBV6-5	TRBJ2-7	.	TGTGCCAGCAGACTTGACTCGCTCTCGGCATACGAGCAGTACTTC	CASRLDSLSAYEQYF
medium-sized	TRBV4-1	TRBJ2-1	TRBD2	TGCGCCAGCAGCCAAGAATCTTCTAGCGGGAGGGCCTCCTACAATGAGCAGTTCTTC	CASSQESSSGRASYNEQFF
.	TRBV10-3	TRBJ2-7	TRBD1	TGTGCCATCTCCGGACAGGGTTACTACGAGCAGTACTTC	CAISGQGYYEQYF
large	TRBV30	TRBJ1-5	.	TGTGCCTGGAGTACCTCGGCCCCGGGGCCCCAGCATTTT	CAWSTSAPGPQHF
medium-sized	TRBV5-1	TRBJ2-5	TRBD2	TGCGCCAGCAGCCCAGACGGGACTAGCCCAGAGACCCAGTACTTC	CASSPDGTSPETQYF
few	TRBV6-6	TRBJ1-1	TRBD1	TGTGCCAGCAGACGGACAGGGGGCACTGAAGCTTTCTTT	CASRRTGGTEAFF
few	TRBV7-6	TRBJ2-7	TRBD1	TGTGCCAGCAGCTTAGGGGACAGCTACTACGAGCAGTACTTC	CASSLGDSYYEQYF
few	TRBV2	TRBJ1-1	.	TGTGCCAGCATGAACCGGGACACTGAAGCTTTCTTT	CASMNRDTEAFF
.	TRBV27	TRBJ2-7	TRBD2	TGTGCCAGCAGCTATACCGGGACTAGCTGGTACTTC	CASSYTGTSWYF
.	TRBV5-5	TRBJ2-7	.	TGTGCCAGCAGCCGAGGTTCTTTGGGTTTGATCGACGAGCAGTACTTC	CASSRGSLGLIDEQYF
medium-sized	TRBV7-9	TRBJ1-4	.	TGTGCCAGCAGCCTAGAGCGGGCCGAAAAACTGTTTTTT	CASSLERAEKLFF
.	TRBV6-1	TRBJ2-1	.	TGTGCCGGCCGGGACACCCACTACAATGAGCAGTTCTTC	CAGRDTHYNEQFF